These 4 T cell receptor beta chains share one sample of origin, sequenced in a study of T cells in narcolepsy. Profiling relied on immunoSEQ multiplex PCR, and the TCRdb table lists in-frame clones only, not all of them. Of some 23,000 clones in the sample, approximately 80% were seen once. The sequenced material came from CD45RA- memory CD4+ T cells from PBMCs. Receptor source: a human donor with narcolepsy.

This chain connects TRBV25-1 to TRBJ2-5; D not certain. Trimming took 6 bases from V and 5 from J, leaving 10 bases between them. This CDR3 region has 12 residues. The germline gives CDR1 MGHDK, CDR2 SYGVNS. CDR3 DNA sequence: TGTGCCAGCAGCTCTAGTTTCGAGACCCAGTACTTC. Its translation is CASSSSFETQYF.

The chain combines TRBV9 with TRBJ2-5, with D possibly being TRBD2 (6 bases). V lost 0 bases and J 5 bases, leaving 11 bases between the germline ends. Germline V gene sequence: CDR1 SGDLS, CDR2 YYNGEE. The CDR3 runs to 14 residues. The CDR3 DNA sequence: TGTGCCAGCAGCGTAGCGGGAGACGGGGAGACCCAGTACTTC. This translates into CASSVAGDGETQYF.

This chain uses TRBV9 with TRBJ1-5; TRBD1 aligns across 8 bases. The J segment lost 7 bases and the V segment lost 4 bases, leaving 7 bases of the junction unmatched. Germline CDR1 and CDR2: SGDLS and YYNGEE. The CDR3 is 14 amino acids. Written as DNA, the CDR3 is TGTGCCAGCAGCCCCGACAGGGGTCGGCAGCCCCAGCATTTT. It translates to CASSPDRGRQPQHF. Full variable domain (outside the CDR3, taken from reference TRBV9 and TRBJ1-5): DSGVTQTPKHLITATGQRVTLRCSPRSGDLSVYWYQQSLDQGLQFLIQYYNGEERAKGNILERFSAQQFPDLHSELNLSSLELGDSALYFCASSPDRGRQPQHFGDGTRLSIL.

V gene TRBV4-2 combines with J gene TRBJ2-7, with D possibly TRBD2 on 6 matching bases. CDR1 is LGHNA and CDR2 is YNFKEQ in the germline V gene. The V end lost 0 bases, the J end lost 6 bases, and 15 bases lay between the germline ends. CDR3 size: 15 residues. The CDR3 region is CASSQDETRSREQYF. Written as DNA, the CDR3 is TGTGCCAGCAGCCAAGATGAGACTAGGAGTCGCGAGCAGTACTTC.